The text below deals with one TCR beta chain. This clone has only one observation. Which antigen it targets is not known. Per-base qualities were not stored, and no clone one base away is much larger. This sample was included in a study of blood T cell repertoires in COVID-19 (dated by TCRdb to about 2020). Study-level background: Samples covering the acute and convalescent phases of COVID-19 were provided by collaborators in the United States, Italy and Spain. The material from the prospective study consisted of cDNA or gDNA derived from T cells, B-cell-depleted T cells, or PBMCs. HLA class I and class II types, where available, came from metadata supplied by the sample provider rather than from assay-based typing. A freely available public database, intended as a resource for researchers studying the immune response to SARS-CoV-2, is where the repertoires were released. The dataset comprised deeply sampled blood TCRbeta repertoires from subjects exposed to, actively infected with, or recovered from COVID-19. The samples were drawn from two sources: the first 160 participants of the ongoing ImmuneRACE study, and 1,000 to 1,500 subjects contributed by 6 global collaborators. A de-identified subject ID, COVID-19 status, age in years and sex were almost always included in the sample metadata. Findings and caveats that apply to the study as a whole: The quantity of clinical and demographic metadata differed by source and by participant and was supplied without curation.

The CDR3, cysteine through phenylalanine, is 12 amino acids long. Only CDR3 DNA is held: 36 bases, read in frame from base 1. V lost 4 bases and J lost 3 bases; the stretch between them is 7 bases long. According to the germline V gene, CDR1 reads SGHRS and CDR2 reads YFSETQ. The immunoSEQ Assay, a bias-controlled multiplex PCR, was used to amplify TCRbeta CDR3 regions from genomic DNA. On the authors' methods: The number of nucleated cells in each sample was estimated from the amplification of reference gene primers within the assay. To quantify the absolute abundance of each unique TCRbeta CDR3 rearrangement, sequence reads were collapsed and filtered. For each sample, productive Simpson clonality was calculated as the square root of Simpson's diversity index over productive rearrangements. The immuneACCESS repertoire file appears here via TCRdb, limited to in-frame rearrangements. These files lack a portion of the clones; in checked studies, under half of the deficit traces to unresolved V genes, and the cause of the others is not known. V, J and clone size were drawn from that table, and D and trimming were deduced from the DNA. The sample table records roughly 200,000 clones; roughly 81% of these occur just once. In total, the top ten clones hold around 11% of the sample.

One collaborating source in Seattle enrolled patients during active infection and followed them longitudinally through the course of disease. Each collaborating institution followed its own protocols to collect whole blood in K2EDTA tubes. Collaborator samples were shipped for TCRbeta analysis as frozen whole blood, isolated PBMCs, or DNA extracted from either sample type. The receptor chain draws on TRBV5-1 and TRBJ2-5, with the D gene uncertain. The source material was peripheral blood. The TCR originated in a woman over 75 with COVID-19, enrolled during active disease. The DNA reads as follows: TGCGCCAGCAGCGGCCAGGAAGAGACCCAGTACTTC. It translates as CASSGQEETQYF.